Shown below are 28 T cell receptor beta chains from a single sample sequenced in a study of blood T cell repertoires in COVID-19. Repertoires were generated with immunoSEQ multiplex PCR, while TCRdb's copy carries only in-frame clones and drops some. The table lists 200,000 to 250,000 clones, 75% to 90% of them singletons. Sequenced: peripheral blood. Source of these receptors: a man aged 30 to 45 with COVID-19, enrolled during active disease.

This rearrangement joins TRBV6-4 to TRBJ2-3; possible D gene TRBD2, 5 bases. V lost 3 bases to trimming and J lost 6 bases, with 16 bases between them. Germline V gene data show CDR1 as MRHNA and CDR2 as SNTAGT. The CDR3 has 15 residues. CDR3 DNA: TGTGCCAGCAGTGATAGGGTCGGAGGTTTGGATACGCAGTATTTT. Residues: CASSDRVGGLDTQYF.

CDR3 residues: CASSQDQVMNTEAFF. The DNA for the CDR3 is TGTGCCAGCAGCCAAGATCAGGTCATGAACACTGAAGCTTTCTTT. The chain carries TRBV3-1 (or the pseudogene TRBV3-2) and TRBJ1-1; D is uncertain. Germline CDR1 LGHDT, CDR2 YNNKEL (reference sequence). The CDR3 is 15 residues long. V lost 0 bases and J 0 bases, leaving 8 bases between the germline ends.

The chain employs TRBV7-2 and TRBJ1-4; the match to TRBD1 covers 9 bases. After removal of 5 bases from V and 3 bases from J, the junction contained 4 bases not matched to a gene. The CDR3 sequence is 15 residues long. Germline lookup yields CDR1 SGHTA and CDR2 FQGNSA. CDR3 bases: TGTGCCAGCAGCCCACAGGGGGCAGCTAATGAAAAACTGTTTTTT. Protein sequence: CASSPQGAANEKLFF.

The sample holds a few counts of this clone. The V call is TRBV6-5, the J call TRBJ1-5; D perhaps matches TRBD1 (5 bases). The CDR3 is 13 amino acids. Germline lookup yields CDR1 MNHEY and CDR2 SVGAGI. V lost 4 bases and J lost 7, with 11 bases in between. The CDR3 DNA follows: TGTGCCAGCAGTTCCAGGGCGTTACAGCCCCAGCATTTT. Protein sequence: CASSSRALQPQHF.

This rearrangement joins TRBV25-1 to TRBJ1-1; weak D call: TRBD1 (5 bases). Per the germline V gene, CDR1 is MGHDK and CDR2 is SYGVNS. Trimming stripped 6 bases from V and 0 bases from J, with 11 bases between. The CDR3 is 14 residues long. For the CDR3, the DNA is TGTGCCAGCAGAAAGGAGGGGATGAACACTGAAGCTTTCTTT. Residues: CASRKEGMNTEAFF.

The chain's CDR3 is CASSGAGGGTDTQYF. As DNA, the CDR3 is TGTGCCAGCAGCGGAGCGGGGGGGGGCACAGATACGCAGTATTTT. The chain is built from TRBV11-2 and TRBJ2-3; 10 positions agree with TRBD2. Germline CDR1 is SGHAT and CDR2 is FQNNGV. The CDR3 contains 15 residues. With V trimmed by 5 bases and J by 1 base, 3 bases remained unmatched. Variable domain in full (rest from reference TRBV11-2 and TRBJ2-3): EAGVAQSPRYKIIEKRQSVAFWCNPISGHATLYWYQQILGQGPKLLIQFQNNGVVDDSQLPKDRFSAERLKGVDSTLKIQPAKLEDSAVYLCASSGAGGGTDTQYFGPGTRLTVL.

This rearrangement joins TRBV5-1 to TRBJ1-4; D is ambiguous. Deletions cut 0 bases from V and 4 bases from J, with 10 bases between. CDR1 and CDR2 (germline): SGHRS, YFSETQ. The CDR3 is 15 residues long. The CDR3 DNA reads TGCGCCAGCAGCTTGGGTGTATCGAGTAATGAAAAACTGTTTTTT. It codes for CASSLGVSSNEKLFF.

The CDR3 bases are TGTGCCAGCAGTCGCGACAGGGATTATGGCTACACCTTC. This translates into CASSRDRDYGYTF. J is TRBJ1-2 and V is TRBV27, with 7 bases identical to TRBD1. Germline values: CDR1 MNHEY, CDR2 SMNVEV (reference sequence). V lost 5 bases and J lost 5; bases outside the gene matches: 5. CDR3 size: 13 residues.

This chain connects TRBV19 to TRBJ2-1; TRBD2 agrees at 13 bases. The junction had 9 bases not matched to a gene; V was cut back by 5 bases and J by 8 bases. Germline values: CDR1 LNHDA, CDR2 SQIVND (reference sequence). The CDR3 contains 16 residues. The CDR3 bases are TGTGCCAGTAGTCTCTTACTAGCGGGGGGGCTCTATGAGCAGTTCTTC. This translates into CASSLLLAGGLYEQFF. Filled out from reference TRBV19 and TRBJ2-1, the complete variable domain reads DGGITQSPKYLFRKEGQNVTLSCEQNLNHDAMYWYRQDPGQGLRLIYYSQIVNDFQKGDIAEGYSVSREKKESFPLTVTSAQKNPTAFYLCASSLLLAGGLYEQFFGPGTRLTVL.

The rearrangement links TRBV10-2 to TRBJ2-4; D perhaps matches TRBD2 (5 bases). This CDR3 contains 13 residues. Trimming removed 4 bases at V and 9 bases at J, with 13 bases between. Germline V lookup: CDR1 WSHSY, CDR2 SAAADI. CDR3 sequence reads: CASSAPILGIQYF. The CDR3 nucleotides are TGCGCCAGCAGTGCCCCCATACTAGGCATTCAGTACTTC.

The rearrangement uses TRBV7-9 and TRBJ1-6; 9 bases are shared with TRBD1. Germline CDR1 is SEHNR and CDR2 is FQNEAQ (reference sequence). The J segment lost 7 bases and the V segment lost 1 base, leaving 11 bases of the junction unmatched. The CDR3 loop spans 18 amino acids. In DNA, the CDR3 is TGTGCCAGCAGCTTAGTATTAAGCCCGACAGGGGGGAATTCACCCCTCCACTTT. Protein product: CASSLVLSPTGGNSPLHF.

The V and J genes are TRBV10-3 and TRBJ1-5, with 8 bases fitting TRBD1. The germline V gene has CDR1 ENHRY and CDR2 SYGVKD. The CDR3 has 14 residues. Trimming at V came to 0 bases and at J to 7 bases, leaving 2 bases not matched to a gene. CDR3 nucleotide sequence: TGTGCCATCAGTGAGTCGACAGGGGTGCAGCCCCAGCATTTT. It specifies CAISESTGVQPQHF.

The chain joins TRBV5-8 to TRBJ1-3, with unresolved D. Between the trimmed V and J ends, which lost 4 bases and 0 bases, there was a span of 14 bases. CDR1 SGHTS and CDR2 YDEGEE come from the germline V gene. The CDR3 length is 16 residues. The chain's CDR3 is CASSRTDFSSGNTIYF. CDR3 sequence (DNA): TGTGCCAGCAGCCGGACGGACTTTAGCTCTGGAAACACCATATATTTT.

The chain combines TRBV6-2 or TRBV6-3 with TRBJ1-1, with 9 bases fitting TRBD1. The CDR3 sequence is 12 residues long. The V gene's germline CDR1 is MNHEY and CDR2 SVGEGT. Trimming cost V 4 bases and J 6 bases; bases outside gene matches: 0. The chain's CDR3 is CASSWTGAEAFF. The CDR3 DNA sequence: TGTGCCAGCAGTTGGACAGGGGCTGAAGCTTTCTTT.

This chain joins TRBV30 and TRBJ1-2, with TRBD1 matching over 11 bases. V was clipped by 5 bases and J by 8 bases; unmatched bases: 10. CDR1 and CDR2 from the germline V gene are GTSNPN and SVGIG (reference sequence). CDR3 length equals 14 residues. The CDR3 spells CAWGTGGLLGGYTF. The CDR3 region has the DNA TGTGCCTGGGGGACAGGGGGGCTTCTAGGGGGCTACACCTTC.

Written as DNA, the CDR3 is TGTGCCAGCAGTTACCAGGCAGGATATTTACTCACAGATACGCAGTATTTT. Amino acid sequence: CASSYQAGYLLTDTQYF. The chain recombines TRBV6-2 or TRBV6-3 with TRBJ2-3, with D uncertain. Trimming removed 2 bases at V and 2 bases at J, with 17 bases between. CDR3 size: 17 residues. CDR1 and CDR2 (germline): MNHEY, SVGEGT.

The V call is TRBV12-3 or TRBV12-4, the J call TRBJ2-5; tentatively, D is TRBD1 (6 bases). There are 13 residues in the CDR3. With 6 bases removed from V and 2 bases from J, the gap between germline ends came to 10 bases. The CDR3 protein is CASRSQGQETQYF. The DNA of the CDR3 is TGTGCCAGCAGGTCTCAGGGGCAAGAGACCCAGTACTTC.

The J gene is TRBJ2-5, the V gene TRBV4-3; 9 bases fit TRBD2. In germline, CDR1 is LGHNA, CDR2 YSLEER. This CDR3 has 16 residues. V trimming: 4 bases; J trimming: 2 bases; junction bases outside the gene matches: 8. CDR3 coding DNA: TGCGCCAGCAGCCCCGAGAGACTAGCGGTTCAAGAGACCCAGTACTTC. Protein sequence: CASSPERLAVQETQYF.

This chain's CDR3 is CSVAQGASGYTF. CDR3 sequence (DNA): TGCAGCGTTGCACAGGGGGCGTCTGGCTACACCTTC. The chain combines TRBV29-1 with TRBJ1-2; 9 bases agree with TRBD1. Trimming cost V 4 bases and J 7 bases; bases outside gene matches: 4. Germline V gives CDR1 SQVTM, CDR2 ANQGSEA. The CDR3 consists of 12 residues.

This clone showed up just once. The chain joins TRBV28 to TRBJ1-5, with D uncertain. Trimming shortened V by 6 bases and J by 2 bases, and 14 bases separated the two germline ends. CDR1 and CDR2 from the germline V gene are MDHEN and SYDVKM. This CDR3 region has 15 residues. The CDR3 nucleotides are TGTGCCAGCAGGGCGACGGGGTTGGGCAATCAGCCCCAGCATTTT. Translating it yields CASRATGLGNQPQHF.

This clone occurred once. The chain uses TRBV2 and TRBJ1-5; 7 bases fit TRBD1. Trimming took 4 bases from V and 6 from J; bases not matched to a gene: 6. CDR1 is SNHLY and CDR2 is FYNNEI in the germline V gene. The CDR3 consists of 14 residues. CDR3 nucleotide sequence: TGTGCCAGCAGTGTAAAGGGGGCTTTTCAGCCCCAGCATTTT. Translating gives CASSVKGAFQPQHF.

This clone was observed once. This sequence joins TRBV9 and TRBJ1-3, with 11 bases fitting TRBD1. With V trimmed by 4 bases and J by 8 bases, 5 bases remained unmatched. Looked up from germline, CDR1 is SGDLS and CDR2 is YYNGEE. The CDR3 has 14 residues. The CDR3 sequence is CASSTGQGVDTIYF. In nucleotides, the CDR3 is TGTGCCAGCAGCACGGGACAGGGGGTAGACACCATATATTTT.

The CDR3 DNA reads as TGCAGTGCTAGTAGGCAGGGTCATTCACCCCTCCACTTT. Its protein is CSASRQGHSPLHF. The J gene is TRBJ1-6, the V gene TRBV20-1; possible D gene TRBD1, 5 bases. The V gene's germline CDR1 is DFQATT and CDR2 SNEGSKA (reference sequence). The V and J ends lost 3 bases and 8 bases respectively, with 11 bases between them. The CDR3 loop spans 13 amino acids.

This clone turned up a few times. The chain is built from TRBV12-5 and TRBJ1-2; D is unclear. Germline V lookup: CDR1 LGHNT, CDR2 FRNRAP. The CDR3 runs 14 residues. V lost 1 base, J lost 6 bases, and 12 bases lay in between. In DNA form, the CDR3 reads TGTGCTAGTGGTTTGGATTTGACATTGGATGGCTACACCTTC. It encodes CASGLDLTLDGYTF.

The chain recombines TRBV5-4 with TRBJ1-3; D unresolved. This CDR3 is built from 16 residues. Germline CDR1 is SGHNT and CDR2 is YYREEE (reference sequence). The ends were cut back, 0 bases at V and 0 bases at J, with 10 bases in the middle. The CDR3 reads CASSLGLPFSGNTIYF. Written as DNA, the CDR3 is TGTGCCAGCAGCTTGGGACTTCCCTTCTCTGGAAACACCATATATTTT.

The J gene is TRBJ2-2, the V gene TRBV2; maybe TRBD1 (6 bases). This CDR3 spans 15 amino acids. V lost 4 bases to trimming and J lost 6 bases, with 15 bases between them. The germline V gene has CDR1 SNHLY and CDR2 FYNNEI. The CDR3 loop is CASSAGHWGSGELFF. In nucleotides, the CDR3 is TGTGCCAGCAGTGCGGGACACTGGGGCTCCGGGGAGCTGTTTTTT. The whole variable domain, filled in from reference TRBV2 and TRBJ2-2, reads EPEVTQTPSHQVTQMGQEVILRCVPISNHLYFYWYRQILGQKVEFLVSFYNNEISEKSEIFDDQFSVERPDGSNFTLKIRSTKLEDSAMYFCASSAGHWGSGELFFGEGSRLTVL.

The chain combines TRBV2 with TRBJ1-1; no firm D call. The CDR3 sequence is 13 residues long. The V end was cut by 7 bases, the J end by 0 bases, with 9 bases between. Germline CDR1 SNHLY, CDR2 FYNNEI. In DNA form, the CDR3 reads TGTGCCAGCAATAAAGACATGAACACTGAAGCTTTCTTT. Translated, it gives CASNKDMNTEAFF.

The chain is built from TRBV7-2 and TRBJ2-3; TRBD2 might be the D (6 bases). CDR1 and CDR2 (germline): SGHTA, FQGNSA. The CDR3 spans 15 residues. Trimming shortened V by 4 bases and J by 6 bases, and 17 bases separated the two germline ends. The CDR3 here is CASSSGLFEGDTQYF. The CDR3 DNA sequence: TGTGCCAGCAGCTCCGGACTATTCGAGGGGGATACGCAGTATTTT.